The 8 T cell receptor beta chains in this list originate from one sample, sequenced in a study of shared clonotypes between healthy human individuals. Some clones are missing from TCRdb's copy, which holds only in-frame ones; the method was immunoSEQ multiplex PCR. Of around 300,000 clones in the sample, around 87% were seen once. The specimen was memory CD8+ T cells sorted from blood. Noted subset: CD45RO+ cells pooled with CCR7-negative TemRA cells. These receptors were taken from a man aged 18 to 29 in good health.

The J gene is TRBJ1-1, the V gene TRBV6-1; weak D call: TRBD1 (5 bases). Germline V gene data show CDR1 as MNHNS and CDR2 as SASEGT. The CDR3 length is 12 residues. Trimming cost V 8 bases and J 4 bases, with 11 bases left between them. The CDR3 DNA is TGTGCCAGCGTCCGGGGGATCACTGAAGCTTTCTTT. Amino acid sequence: CASVRGITEAFF.

J is TRBJ2-5 and V is TRBV5-4, with unresolved D. The germline gives CDR1 SGHNT, CDR2 YYREEE (reference sequence). Trimming pared 1 base from V and 3 bases from J, leaving 7 bases between. The CDR3 is made up of 13 amino acids. The CDR3 DNA reads TGTGCCAGCAGCTTGATGGGGAAAGAGACCCAGTACTTC. Its translation: CASSLMGKETQYF.

This clone was seen a few times. The J gene is TRBJ2-1, the V gene TRBV27, with 8 nucleotides matching TRBD1. Germline trimming cut 7 bases from V and 7 bases from J; bases unmatched to any gene: 6. Germline V gives CDR1 MNHEY, CDR2 SMNVEV (reference sequence). This CDR3 has 13 amino acids. In nucleotides, the CDR3 is TGTGCCAGCAACGTGCAGGGGGCGAATGAGCAGTTCTTC. Amino acids: CASNVQGANEQFF.

The chain has TRBV7-2 and TRBJ1-6; TRBD1 is a possible D gene (5 bases). The V and J ends lost 4 bases and 10 bases respectively, with 20 bases between them. The CDR3 is 16 residues long. CDR1 and CDR2 (germline): SGHTA, FQGNSA. The CDR3 loop is CASSSPRWGGYSPLHF. CDR3 bases: TGTGCCAGCAGCTCGCCACGTTGGGGGGGTTACTCACCCCTCCACTTT.

The gene calls are TRBV28 and TRBJ2-7, with unresolved D. With 6 bases removed from V and 4 bases from J, the gap between germline ends came to 10 bases. The germline V gene has CDR1 MDHEN and CDR2 SYDVKM. The CDR3 length is 12 residues. CDR3 sequence: CASSATEYEQYF. CDR3 coding DNA: TGTGCCAGCAGCGCGACGGAATACGAGCAGTACTTC.

The chain recombines TRBV27 with TRBJ1-1, with a weak D call TRBD1 (6 bases). The V end was cut by 5 bases, the J end by 0 bases, with 13 bases between. Germline assignment: CDR1 MNHEY and CDR2 SMNVEV (reference sequence). This CDR3 is 15 amino acids long. The CDR3 DNA sequence: TGTGCCAGCAGTGGATTACAGGGTATGAACACTGAAGCTTTCTTT. Protein sequence: CASSGLQGMNTEAFF.

The V gene is TRBV27, the J gene TRBJ1-2; the D gene is possibly TRBD1 (5 bases). V was trimmed by 2 bases and J by 8 bases, leaving 21 bases between them. Per germline, CDR1 MNHEY and CDR2 SMNVEV (reference sequence). This CDR3 spans 16 amino acids. The CDR3 DNA reads as TGTGCCAGCAGTTTACCCCCCGCGGCGGGGGTGTGGGGCTACACCTTC. It specifies CASSLPPAAGVWGYTF.

CDR3 region: CASTLAGTRFVDEQFF. CDR3 nucleotides: TGTGCCAGCACCTTGGCCGGGACTAGGTTTGTCGATGAGCAGTTCTTC. The chain employs TRBV13 and TRBJ2-1, with TRBD2 matching 8 bases. Germline V gene sequence: CDR1 PRHDT, CDR2 FYEKMQ (reference sequence). The CDR3 sequence is 16 residues long. With 7 bases clipped from V and 8 bases from J, the junction kept 16 bases outside the gene matches. Full variable domain (missing parts from reference TRBV13 and TRBJ2-1): AAGVIQSPRHLIKEKRETATLKCYPIPRHDTVYWYQQGPGQDPQFLISFYEKMQSDKGSIPDRFSAQQFSDYHSELNMSSLELGDSALYFCASTLAGTRFVDEQFFGPGTRLTVL.